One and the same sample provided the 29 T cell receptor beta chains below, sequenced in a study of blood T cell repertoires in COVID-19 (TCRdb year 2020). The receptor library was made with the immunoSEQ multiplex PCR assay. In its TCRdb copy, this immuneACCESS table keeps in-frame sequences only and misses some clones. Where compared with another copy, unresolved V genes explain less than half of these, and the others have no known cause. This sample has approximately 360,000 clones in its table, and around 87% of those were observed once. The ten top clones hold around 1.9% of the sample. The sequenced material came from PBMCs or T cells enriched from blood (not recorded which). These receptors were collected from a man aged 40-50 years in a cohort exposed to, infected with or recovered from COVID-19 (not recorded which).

The CDR3 spells CASSLALAGGPLTGELFF. CDR3 in DNA: TGTGCCAGCAGCTTAGCGCTAGCGGGAGGGCCTCTCACCGGGGAGCTGTTTTTT. The chain joins TRBV7-9 to TRBJ2-2; 12 bases match TRBD2. The length of the CDR3 is 18 residues. V lost 0 bases and J lost 4; bases outside the gene matches: 6. Germline V gene data show CDR1 as SEHNR and CDR2 as FQNEAQ (reference sequence).

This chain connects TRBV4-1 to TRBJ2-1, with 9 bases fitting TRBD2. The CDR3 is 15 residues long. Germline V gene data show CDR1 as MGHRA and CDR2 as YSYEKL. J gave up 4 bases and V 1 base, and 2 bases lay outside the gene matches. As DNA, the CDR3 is TGCGCCAGCAGCCAAGGTAGCGGGAGTTACAATGAGCAGTTCTTC. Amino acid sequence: CASSQGSGSYNEQFF.

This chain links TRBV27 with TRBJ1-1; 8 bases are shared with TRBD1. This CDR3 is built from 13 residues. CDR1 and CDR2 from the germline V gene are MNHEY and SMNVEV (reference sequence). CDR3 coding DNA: TGTGGTACCCAGGGGGCAGGGAACACTGAAGCTTTCTTT. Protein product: CGTQGAGNTEAFF.

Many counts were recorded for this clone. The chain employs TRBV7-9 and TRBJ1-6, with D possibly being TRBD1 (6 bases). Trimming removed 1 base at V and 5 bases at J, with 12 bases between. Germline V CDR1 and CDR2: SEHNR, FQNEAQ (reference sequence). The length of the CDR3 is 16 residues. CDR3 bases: TGTGCCAGCAGCTTAGAACGGACAGAGAATAATTCACCCCTCCACTTT. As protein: CASSLERTENNSPLHF.

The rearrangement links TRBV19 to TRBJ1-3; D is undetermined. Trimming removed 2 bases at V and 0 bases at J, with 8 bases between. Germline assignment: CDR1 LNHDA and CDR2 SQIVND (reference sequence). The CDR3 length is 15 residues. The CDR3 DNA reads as TGTGCCAGTAGTATATTGCAGGCCTCTGGAAACACCATATATTTT. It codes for CASSILQASGNTIYF.

CDR3 region: CASSQGVGQGNSPLHF. CDR3 sequence (DNA): TGTGCCAGCAGCCAAGGGGTGGGACAGGGGAATTCACCCCTCCACTTT. This chain links TRBV3-1 (or the pseudogene TRBV3-2) with TRBJ1-6; TRBD1 aligns across 10 bases. The CDR3 is made up of 16 amino acids. Germline CDR1 and CDR2: LGHDT and YNNKEL (reference sequence). Losses at the gene ends were 1 base for V and 7 bases for J; bases not matched to a gene: 4.

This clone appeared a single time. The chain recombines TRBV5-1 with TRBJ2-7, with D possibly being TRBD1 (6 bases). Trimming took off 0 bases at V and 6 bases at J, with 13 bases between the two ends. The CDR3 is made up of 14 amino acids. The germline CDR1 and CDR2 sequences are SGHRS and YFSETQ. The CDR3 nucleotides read TGCGCCAGCAGCTTGGCCGGGACACAGAGCGAGCAGTACTTC. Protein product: CASSLAGTQSEQYF.

CDR3 loop: CASSPKGQGNTGELFF. The CDR3 DNA follows: TGTGCCAGTAGTCCAAAGGGACAGGGGAACACCGGGGAGCTGTTTTTT. This chain uses TRBV19 with TRBJ2-2; 9 positions match TRBD1. Per germline, CDR1 LNHDA and CDR2 SQIVND (reference sequence). The length of the CDR3 is 16 residues. The ends lost 5 bases at V and 1 base at J; junction bases unmatched: 5.

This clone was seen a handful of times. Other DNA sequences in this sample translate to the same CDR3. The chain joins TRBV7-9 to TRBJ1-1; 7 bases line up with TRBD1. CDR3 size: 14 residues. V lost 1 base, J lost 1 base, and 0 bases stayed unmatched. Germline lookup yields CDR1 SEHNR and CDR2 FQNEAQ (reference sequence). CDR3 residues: CASSLGTGNTEAFF. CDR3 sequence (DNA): TGTGCCAGCAGCTTAGGGACAGGGAACACTGAAGCTTTCTTT.

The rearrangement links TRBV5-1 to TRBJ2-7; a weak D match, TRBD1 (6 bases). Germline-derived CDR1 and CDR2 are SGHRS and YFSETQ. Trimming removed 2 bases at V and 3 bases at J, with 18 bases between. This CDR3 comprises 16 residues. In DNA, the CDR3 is TGCGCCAGCAGCTTAGGGGGTACCCCTATCCTCTACGAGCAGTACTTC. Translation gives CASSLGGTPILYEQYF.

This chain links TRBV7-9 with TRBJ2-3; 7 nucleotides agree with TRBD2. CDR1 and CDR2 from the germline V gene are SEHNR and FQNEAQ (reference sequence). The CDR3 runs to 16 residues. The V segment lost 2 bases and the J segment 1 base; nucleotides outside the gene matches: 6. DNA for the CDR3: TGTGCCAGCAGCTTAAGGAGGGAGGGCCGCACAGATACGCAGTATTTT. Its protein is CASSLRREGRTDTQYF.

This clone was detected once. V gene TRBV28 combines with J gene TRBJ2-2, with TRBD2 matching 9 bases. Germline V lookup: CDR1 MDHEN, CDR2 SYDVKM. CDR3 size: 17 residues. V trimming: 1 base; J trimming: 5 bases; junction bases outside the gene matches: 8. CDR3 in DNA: TGTGCCAGCAGTTTATTCGGGCTAGCGGGAAGGACCGGGGAGCTGTTTTTT. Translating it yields CASSLFGLAGRTGELFF. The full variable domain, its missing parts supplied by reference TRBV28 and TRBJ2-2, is DVKVTQSSRYLVKRTGEKVFLECVQDMDHENMFWYRQDPGLGLRLIYFSYDVKMKEKGDIPEGYSVSREKKERFSLILESASTNQTSMYLCASSLFGLAGRTGELFFGEGSRLTVL.

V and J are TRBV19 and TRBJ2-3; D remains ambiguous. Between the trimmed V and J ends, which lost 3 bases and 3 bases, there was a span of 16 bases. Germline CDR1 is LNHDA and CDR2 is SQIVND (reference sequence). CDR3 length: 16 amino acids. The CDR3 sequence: CASSMRSPRWTDTQYF. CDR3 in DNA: TGTGCCAGTAGTATGCGAAGCCCCCGGTGGACAGATACGCAGTATTTT.

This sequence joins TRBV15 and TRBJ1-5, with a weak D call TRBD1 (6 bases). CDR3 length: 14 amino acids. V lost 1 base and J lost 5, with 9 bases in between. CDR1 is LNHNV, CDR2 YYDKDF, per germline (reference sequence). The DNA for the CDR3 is TGTGCCACCAGCAGAGCAGGGGTGTATCAGCCCCAGCATTTT. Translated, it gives CATSRAGVYQPQHF.

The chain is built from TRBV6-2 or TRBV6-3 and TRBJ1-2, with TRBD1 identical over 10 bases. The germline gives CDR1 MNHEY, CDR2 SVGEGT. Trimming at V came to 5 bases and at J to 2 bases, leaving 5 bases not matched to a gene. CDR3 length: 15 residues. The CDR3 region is CASSDQGQGNYGYTF. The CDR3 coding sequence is TGTGCCAGCAGTGACCAGGGACAGGGGAACTATGGCTACACCTTC.

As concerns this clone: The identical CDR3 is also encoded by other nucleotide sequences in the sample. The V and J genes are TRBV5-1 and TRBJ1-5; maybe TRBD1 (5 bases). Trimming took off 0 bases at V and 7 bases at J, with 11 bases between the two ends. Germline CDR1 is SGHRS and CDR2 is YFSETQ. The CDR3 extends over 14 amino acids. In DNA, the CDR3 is TGCGCCAGCAGCTTGGCTCAGGGTGGCCAGCCCCAGCATTTT. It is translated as CASSLAQGGQPQHF.

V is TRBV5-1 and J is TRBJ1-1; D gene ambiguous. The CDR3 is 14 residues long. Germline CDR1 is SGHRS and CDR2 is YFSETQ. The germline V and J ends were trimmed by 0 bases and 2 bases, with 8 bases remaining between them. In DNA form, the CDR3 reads TGCGCCAGCAGCTTGGGAGCTGGTAACACTGAAGCTTTCTTT. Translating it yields CASSLGAGNTEAFF.

CDR3 loop: CASSHRGQGNEKLFF. The CDR3 region has the DNA TGTGCCAGCAGCCATCGGGGACAGGGAAATGAAAAACTGTTTTTT. The chain combines TRBV16 with TRBJ1-4; TRBD1 matches 9 bases. Losses at the gene ends were 3 bases for V and 5 bases for J; bases not matched to a gene: 4. CDR1 KGHSY and CDR2 FQNENV come from the germline V gene. The CDR3 loop spans 15 amino acids.

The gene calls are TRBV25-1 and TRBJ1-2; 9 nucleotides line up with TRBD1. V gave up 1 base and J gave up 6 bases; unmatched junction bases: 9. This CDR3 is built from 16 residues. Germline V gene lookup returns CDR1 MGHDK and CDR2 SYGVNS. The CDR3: CASSEFGQGTVDGYTF. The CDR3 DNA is TGTGCCAGCAGTGAATTTGGACAGGGGACGGTTGATGGCTACACCTTC.

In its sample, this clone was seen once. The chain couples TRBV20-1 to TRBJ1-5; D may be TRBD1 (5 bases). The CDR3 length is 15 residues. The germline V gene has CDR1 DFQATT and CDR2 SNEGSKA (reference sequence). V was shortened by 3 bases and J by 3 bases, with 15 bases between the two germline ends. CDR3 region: CSASPPGIYNQPQHF. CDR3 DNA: TGCAGTGCTAGTCCTCCAGGGATCTACAATCAGCCCCAGCATTTT.

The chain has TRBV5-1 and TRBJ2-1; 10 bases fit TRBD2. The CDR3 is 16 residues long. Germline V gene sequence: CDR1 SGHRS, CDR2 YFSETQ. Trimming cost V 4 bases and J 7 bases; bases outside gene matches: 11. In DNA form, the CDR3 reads TGCGCCAGCAGCGTTGAAGCGGGAGGGCCGTGTAATGAGCAGTTCTTC. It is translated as CASSVEAGGPCNEQFF.

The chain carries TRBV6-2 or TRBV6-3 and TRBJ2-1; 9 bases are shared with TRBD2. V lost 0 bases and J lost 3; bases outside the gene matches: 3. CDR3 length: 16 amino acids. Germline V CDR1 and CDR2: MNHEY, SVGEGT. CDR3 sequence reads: CASSYSSGRHYNEQFF. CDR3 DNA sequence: TGTGCCAGCAGTTACTCTAGCGGGAGACACTACAATGAGCAGTTCTTC.

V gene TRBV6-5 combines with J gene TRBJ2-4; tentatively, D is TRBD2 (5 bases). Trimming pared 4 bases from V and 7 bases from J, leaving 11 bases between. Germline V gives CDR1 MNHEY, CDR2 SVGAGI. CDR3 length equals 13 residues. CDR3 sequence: CASSSLLENIQYF. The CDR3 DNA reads TGTGCCAGCAGTTCCCTACTAGAGAACATTCAGTACTTC.

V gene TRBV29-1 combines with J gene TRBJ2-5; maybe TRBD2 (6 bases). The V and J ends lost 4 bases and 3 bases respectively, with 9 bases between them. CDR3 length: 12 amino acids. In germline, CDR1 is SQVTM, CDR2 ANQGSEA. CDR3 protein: CSVGSGEETQYF. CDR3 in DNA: TGCAGCGTTGGCTCGGGAGAAGAGACCCAGTACTTC.

The CDR3 nucleotides are TGCGCCAGCAGCCCCGGGACTAGCGGGAGGGTTCCACAAGAGACCCAGTACTTC. Translation: CASSPGTSGRVPQETQYF. The gene calls are TRBV5-1 and TRBJ2-5; 16 bases are shared with TRBD2. This CDR3 has 18 amino acids. Germline lookup yields CDR1 SGHRS and CDR2 YFSETQ. The ends lost 4 bases at V and 2 bases at J; junction bases unmatched: 8. Together with reference TRBV5-1 and TRBJ2-5, the CDR3 gives the full variable domain: KAGVTQTPRYLIKTRGQQVTLSCSPISGHRSVSWYQQTPGQGLQFLFEYFSETQRNKGNFPGRFSGRQFSNSRSEMNVSTLELGDSALYLCASSPGTSGRVPQETQYFGPGTRLLVL.

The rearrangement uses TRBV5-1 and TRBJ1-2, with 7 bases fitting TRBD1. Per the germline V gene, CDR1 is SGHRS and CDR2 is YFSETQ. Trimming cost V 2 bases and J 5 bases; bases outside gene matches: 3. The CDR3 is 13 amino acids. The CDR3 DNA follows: TGCGCCAGCAGCTTTGGGACAGTTTATGGCTACACCTTC. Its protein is CASSFGTVYGYTF.

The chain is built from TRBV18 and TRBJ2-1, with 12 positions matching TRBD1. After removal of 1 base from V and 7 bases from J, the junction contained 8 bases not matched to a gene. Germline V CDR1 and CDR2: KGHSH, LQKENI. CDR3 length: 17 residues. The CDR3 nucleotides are TGTGCCAGCTCACCACGTATGGGACAGGGGGCGTCGAATGAGCAGTTCTTC. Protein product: CASSPRMGQGASNEQFF.

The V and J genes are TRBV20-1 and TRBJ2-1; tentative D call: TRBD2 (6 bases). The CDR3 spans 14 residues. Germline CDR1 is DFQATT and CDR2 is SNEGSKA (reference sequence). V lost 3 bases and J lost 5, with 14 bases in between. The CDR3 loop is CSASLGGPDNEQFF. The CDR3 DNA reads TGCAGTGCTAGTCTGGGGGGACCCGACAATGAGCAGTTCTTC.

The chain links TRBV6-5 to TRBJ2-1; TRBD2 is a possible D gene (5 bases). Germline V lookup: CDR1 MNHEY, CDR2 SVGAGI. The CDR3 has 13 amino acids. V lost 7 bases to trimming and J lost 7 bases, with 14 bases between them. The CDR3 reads CASTRRGVNEQFF. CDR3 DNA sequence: TGTGCCAGCACACGACGGGGAGTTAATGAGCAGTTCTTC.